The entry below describes one T cell receptor beta chain. Its specificity is not known. TCRdb's copy holds only in-frame clones and misses some; the assay was immunoSEQ multiplex PCR. The data hold some 96,000 clones, with more than 80% observed a single time. CDR3 length equals 15 residues. Trimming cost V 1 base and J 1 base, with 8 bases left between them. Germline-derived CDR1 and CDR2 are SGHVS and FQNEAQ. The sample originates from a study of graft-versus-host responses after intestinal transplantation. Study-wide results and limits: There were GvH clones found in recipient marrow, and some of them appeared first in ileum or blood.

Sequenced material: PBMCs, taken about 440 days after intestinal transplant. The chain combines TRBV7-8 with TRBJ1-5; D gene unclear. This receptor was obtained from a human patient who received an intestinal transplant, so some T cells may come from the graft donor. The CDR3 coding sequence is TGTGCCAGCAGCTTAGGCCTGGGGAGCAATCAGCCCCAGCATTTT. As protein: CASSLGLGSNQPQHF.